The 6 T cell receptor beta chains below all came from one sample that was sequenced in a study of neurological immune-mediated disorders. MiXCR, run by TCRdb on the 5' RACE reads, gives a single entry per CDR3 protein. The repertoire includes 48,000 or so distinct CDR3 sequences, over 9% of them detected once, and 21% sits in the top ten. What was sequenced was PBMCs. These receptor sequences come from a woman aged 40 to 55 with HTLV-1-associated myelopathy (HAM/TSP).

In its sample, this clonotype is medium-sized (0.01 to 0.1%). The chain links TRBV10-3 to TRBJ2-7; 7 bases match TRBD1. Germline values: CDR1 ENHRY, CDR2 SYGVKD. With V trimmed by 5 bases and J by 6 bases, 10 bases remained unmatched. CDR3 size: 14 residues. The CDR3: CAISSDREWGEQYF. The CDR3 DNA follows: TGTGCCATCAGTAGTGACAGGGAATGGGGCGAGCAGTACTTC.

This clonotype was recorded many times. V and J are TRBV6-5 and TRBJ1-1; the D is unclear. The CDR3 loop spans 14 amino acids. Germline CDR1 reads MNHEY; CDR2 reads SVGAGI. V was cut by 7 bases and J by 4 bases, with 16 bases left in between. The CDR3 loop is CASTLVGIPTEAFF. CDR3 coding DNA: TGTGCCAGCACCTTAGTGGGGATCCCCACTGAAGCTTTCTTT.

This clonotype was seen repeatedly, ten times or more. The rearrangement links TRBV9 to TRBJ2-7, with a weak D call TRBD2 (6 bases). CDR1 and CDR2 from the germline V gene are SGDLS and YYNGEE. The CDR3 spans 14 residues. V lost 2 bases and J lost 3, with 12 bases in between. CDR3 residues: CASSVEGLGYEQYF. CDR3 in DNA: TGTGCCAGCAGCGTGGAGGGGCTCGGCTACGAGCAGTACTTC.

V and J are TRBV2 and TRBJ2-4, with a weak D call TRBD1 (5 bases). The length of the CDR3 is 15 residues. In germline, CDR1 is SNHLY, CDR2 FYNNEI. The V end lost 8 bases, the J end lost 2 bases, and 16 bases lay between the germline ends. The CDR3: CASQTATVSKNIQYF. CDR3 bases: TGTGCCAGCCAGACAGCCACCGTATCCAAAAACATTCAGTACTTC.

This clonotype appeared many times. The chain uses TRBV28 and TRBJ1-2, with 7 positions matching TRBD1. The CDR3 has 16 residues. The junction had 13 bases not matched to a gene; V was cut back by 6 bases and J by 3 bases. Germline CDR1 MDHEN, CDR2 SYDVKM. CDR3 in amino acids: CASSPAGTGAHYGYTF. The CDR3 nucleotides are TGTGCCAGCAGCCCGGCGGGTACAGGGGCGCACTATGGCTACACCTTC.

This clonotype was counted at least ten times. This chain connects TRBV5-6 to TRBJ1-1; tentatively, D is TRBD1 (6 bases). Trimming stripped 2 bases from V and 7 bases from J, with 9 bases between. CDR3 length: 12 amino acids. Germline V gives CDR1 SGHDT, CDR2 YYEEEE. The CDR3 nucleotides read TGTGCCAGCAGCTTACTACAGGGTGAAGCTTTCTTT. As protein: CASSLLQGEAFF.